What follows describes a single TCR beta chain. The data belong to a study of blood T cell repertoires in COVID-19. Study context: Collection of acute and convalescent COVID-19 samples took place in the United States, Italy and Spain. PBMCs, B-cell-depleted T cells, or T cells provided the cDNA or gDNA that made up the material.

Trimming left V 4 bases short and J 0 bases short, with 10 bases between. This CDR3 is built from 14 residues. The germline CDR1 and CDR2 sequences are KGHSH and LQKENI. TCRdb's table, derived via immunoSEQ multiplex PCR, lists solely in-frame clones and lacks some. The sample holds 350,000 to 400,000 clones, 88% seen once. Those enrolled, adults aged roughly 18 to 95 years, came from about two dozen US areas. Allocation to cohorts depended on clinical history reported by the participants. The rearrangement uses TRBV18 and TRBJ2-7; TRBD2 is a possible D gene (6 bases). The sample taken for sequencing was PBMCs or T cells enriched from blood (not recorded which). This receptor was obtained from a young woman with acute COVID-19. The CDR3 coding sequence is TGTGCCAGCTCACGGGACTCCAACTCCTACGAGCAGTACTTC. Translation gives CASSRDSNSYEQYF.